Following are 4 T cell receptor beta chains from one sample sequenced in a study of cytomegalovirus exposure and HLA in healthy donors. The PCR employed 60 Vbeta primers together with 13 Jbeta primers. Clones were sequenced by immunoSEQ multiplex PCR, and TCRdb holds only the in-frame ones, with some missing. The sample holds about 150,000 clones, about four fifths seen once. The sequencing sample was made of PBMCs. The receptors here all came from a woman aged 50 to 60 in good health and CMV-seropositive.

This clone was counted a few times. This chain joins TRBV4-1 and TRBJ1-3; D not certain. The CDR3 has 16 residues. Deletions cut 5 bases from V and 0 bases from J, with 14 bases between. CDR1 and CDR2 from the germline V gene are MGHRA and YSYEKL. DNA of the CDR3: TGCGCCAGCAGCTGGGAGGCAGAAATCTCTGGAAACACCATATATTTT. This gives the protein CASSWEAEISGNTIYF.

V is TRBV30 and J is TRBJ1-1; 7 bases fit TRBD1. Trimming cost V 3 bases and J 11 bases; bases outside gene matches: 9. Germline V gene lookup returns CDR1 GTSNPN and CDR2 SVGIG (reference sequence). This CDR3 is built from 12 residues. The CDR3 DNA reads as TGTGCCTGGAGCGATCGACAGGGTACGGCTTTCTTT. Protein product: CAWSDRQGTAFF.

J is TRBJ1-2 and V is TRBV4-1; D might be TRBD1 (5 bases). This CDR3 has 16 residues. Trimming pared 0 bases from V and 0 bases from J, leaving 11 bases between. Germline lookup yields CDR1 MGHRA and CDR2 YSYEKL. The CDR3 is CASSQESGGANYGYTF. Here the CDR3 DNA reads TGCGCCAGCAGCCAAGAGAGTGGAGGGGCTAACTATGGCTACACCTTC.

This clone was recorded a few times. The CDR3 DNA reads TGTGCCGTATCCTGGAACCTAGGTACAGGGCCTGGAAACACCATATATTTT. The encoded protein is CAVSWNLGTGPGNTIYF. The rearrangement links TRBV5-5 to TRBJ1-3; D is possibly TRBD1 (6 bases). The germline gives CDR1 SGHKS, CDR2 YYEKEE (reference sequence). This CDR3 spans 17 amino acids. The V and J ends lost 10 bases and 2 bases respectively, with 25 bases between them.